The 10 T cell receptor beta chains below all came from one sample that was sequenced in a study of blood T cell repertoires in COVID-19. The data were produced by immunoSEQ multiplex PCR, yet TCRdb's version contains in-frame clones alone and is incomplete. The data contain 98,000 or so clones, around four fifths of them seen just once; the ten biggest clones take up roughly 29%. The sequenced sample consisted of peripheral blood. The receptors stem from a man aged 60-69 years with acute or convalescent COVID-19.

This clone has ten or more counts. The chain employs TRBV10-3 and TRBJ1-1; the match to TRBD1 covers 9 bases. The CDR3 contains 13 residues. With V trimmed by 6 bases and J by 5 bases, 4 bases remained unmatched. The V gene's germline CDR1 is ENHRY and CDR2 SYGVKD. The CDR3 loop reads CAISRTGVTEAFF. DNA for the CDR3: TGTGCCATCAGCAGGACAGGGGTAACTGAAGCTTTCTTT.

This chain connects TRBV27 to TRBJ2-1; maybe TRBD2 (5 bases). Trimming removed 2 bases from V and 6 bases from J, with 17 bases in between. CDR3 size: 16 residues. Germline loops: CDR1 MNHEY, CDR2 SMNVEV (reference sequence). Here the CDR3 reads CASSLAGVSAGNEQFF. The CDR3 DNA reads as TGTGCCAGCAGTTTAGCTGGGGTCTCCGCGGGCAATGAGCAGTTCTTC.

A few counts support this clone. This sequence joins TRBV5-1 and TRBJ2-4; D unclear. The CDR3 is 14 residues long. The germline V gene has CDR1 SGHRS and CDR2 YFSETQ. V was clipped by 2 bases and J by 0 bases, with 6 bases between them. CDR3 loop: CASSFTEAKNIQYF. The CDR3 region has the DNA TGCGCCAGCAGCTTTACAGAAGCCAAAAACATTCAGTACTTC.

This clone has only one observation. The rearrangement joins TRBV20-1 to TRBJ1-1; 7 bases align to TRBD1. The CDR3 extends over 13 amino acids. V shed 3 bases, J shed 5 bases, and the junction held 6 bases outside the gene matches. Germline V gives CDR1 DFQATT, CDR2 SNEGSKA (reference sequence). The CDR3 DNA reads TGCAGTGCTAGTCACAGGGGATTGACTGAAGCTTTCTTT. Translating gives CSASHRGLTEAFF.

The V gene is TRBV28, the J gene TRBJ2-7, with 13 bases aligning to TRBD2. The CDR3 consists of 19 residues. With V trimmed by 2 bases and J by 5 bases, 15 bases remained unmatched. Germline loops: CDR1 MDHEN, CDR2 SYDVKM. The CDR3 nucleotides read TGTGCCAGCAGTTTAGGCGGAGGGACTAGCGGGACGAGTATCCACGAGCAGTACTTC. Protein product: CASSLGGGTSGTSIHEQYF.

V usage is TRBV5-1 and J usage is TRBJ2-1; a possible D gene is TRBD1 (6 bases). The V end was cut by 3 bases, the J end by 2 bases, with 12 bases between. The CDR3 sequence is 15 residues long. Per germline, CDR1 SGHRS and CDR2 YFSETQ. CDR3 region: CASSSQAGAYNEQFF. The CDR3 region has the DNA TGCGCCAGCAGCTCCCAGGCAGGGGCCTACAATGAGCAGTTCTTC.

The CDR3 sequence is CASSLLSENEKLFF. CDR3 DNA sequence: TGTGCCAGCAGTTTATTGTCTGAGAATGAAAAACTGTTTTTT. The rearrangement joins TRBV28 to TRBJ1-4; D call uncertain. The CDR3 has 14 amino acids. The V gene's germline CDR1 is MDHEN and CDR2 SYDVKM. The V end lost 1 base, the J end lost 5 bases, and 8 bases lay between the germline ends.

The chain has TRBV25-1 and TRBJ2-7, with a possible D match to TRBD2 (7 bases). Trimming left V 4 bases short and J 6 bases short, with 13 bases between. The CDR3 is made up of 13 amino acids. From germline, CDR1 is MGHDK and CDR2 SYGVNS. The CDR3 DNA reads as TGTGCCAGCAGTGCCCGGGGGGCGATCGAGCAGTACTTC. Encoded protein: CASSARGAIEQYF.

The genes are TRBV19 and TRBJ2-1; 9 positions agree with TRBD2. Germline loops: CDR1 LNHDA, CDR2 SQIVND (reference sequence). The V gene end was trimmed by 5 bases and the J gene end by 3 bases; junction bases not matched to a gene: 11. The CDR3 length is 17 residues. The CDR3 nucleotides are TGTGCCAGTAGTCTCACTGGGACTAGCAGCCTCTACAATGAGCAGTTCTTC. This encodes CASSLTGTSSLYNEQFF.

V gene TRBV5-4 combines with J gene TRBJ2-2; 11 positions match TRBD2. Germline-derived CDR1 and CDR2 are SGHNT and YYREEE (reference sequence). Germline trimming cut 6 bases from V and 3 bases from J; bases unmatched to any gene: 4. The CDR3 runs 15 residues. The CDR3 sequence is CASTTGLADTGELFF. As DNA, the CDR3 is TGTGCCAGCACCACGGGACTAGCGGACACCGGGGAGCTGTTTTTT.